Given below is one T cell receptor (beta chain) in context. The sample originates from a study of T cell changes during pregnancy in multiple sclerosis. Sequencing used immunoSEQ multiplex PCR; TCRdb keeps in-frame clones, though not all of them. Of about 59,000 clones in the sample, roughly 94% were seen once. Germline V CDR1 and CDR2: SGHNT, YYREEE (reference sequence). V lost 4 bases and J lost 2, with 16 bases in between. The CDR3 length is 15 residues. Sequenced here: CD8+ T cells from peripheral blood mononuclear cells, sampled after pregnancy. V gene TRBV5-4 combines with J gene TRBJ2-7; D is ambiguous. This clonotype was sampled from a female donor with multiple sclerosis, enrolled in a pregnancy study. In DNA form, the CDR3 reads TGTGCCAGCAGCCTCGTGGTAGTGGGCCCCTACGAGCAGTACTTC. This translates into CASSLVVVGPYEQYF.